The TCR beta chain under discussion was sequenced for a study of CD4 T cells in relation to SARS-CoV-2 and coronaviruses. Libraries were prepared by immunoSEQ multiplex PCR; TCRdb keeps only in-frame clonotypes and omits some of them. This table has 20,000 or so clones, around four fifths appearing once. The CDR3 has 17 residues. The germline V gene encodes CDR1 KGHSH and CDR2 LQKENI. Trimming at V came to 3 bases and at J to 6 bases, leaving 11 bases not matched to a gene. Study conclusions and caveats: Compared with monoreactive clones, crossreactive clones showed significantly weaker SARS-CoV-2 expansion.

Before the COVID-19 pandemic, during about 2011-2018, CD4+ T cells were taken from unexposed donors. Isolation of CD4+ T cells took place after less than 13 days in culture. Unexposed-donor CD4+ T cells were probed with SARS-CoV-2 S/N and four cold-coronavirus spikes, cells permitting. Concerning this clone: What it binds is unknown.

The chain recombines TRBV18 with TRBJ1-1; the match to TRBD1 covers 12 bases. This TCR came from a human donor in good health. The sample was CD4+ T cells from PBMCs, cultured in vitro. For the CDR3, the DNA is TGTGCCAGCTCACCCCTCGGGACAGGGGGCAAGTGGGCTGAAGCTTTCTTT. This codes for CASSPLGTGGKWAEAFF.